These T cell receptor beta chains were read from a single sample in a study of somatic mutations in cytotoxic T cells in rheumatoid arthritis. Profiling relied on immunoSEQ multiplex PCR, and the TCRdb table lists in-frame clones only, not all of them. The data show under 25,000 clones, about 86% seen once. Sequencing used CD8+ T cells sorted from blood. The receptors here all came from a man between 35 and 55 years old in good health. Both conserved end residues are part of each CDR3. The D gene is left open where the match is weak. The listing skips clone size in some rows; elsewhere it reads once, few, many or a size class.

j_call: TRBJ2-1
clone_size: -
cdr3_length: 16
d_call: TRBD2
v_call: TRBV4-1
cdr3_nt: TGCGCCAGCAGCCATGTGACTAGCGGAGGGGGAAATGAGCAGTTCTTC
cdr3_aa: CASSHVTSGGGNEQFF

j_call: TRBJ1-3
clone_size: -
cdr3_length: 14
d_call: -
v_call: TRBV27
cdr3_nt: TGTGCCAGCAGTTTGGGAATCTCTGGAAACACCATATATTTT
cdr3_aa: CASSLGISGNTIYF

j_call: TRBJ1-2
clone_size: -
cdr3_length: 8
d_call: -
v_call: TRBV7-2
cdr3_nt: TGTGCCAGCAGCGCCTACACCTTC
cdr3_aa: CASSAYTF

j_call: TRBJ1-4
clone_size: once
cdr3_length: 16
d_call: -
v_call: TRBV28
cdr3_nt: TGTGCCAGCAGTTTATCCCCCCCCGGCACTAATGAAAAACTGTTTTTT
cdr3_aa: CASSLSPPGTNEKLFF

j_call: TRBJ1-2
clone_size: -
cdr3_length: 16
d_call: -
v_call: TRBV4-1
cdr3_nt: TGCGCCAGCAGCCAAGAACAACGGGTAGGGGACTATGGCTACACCTTC
cdr3_aa: CASSQEQRVGDYGYTF

j_call: TRBJ1-1
clone_size: -
cdr3_length: 12
d_call: -
v_call: TRBV6-5
cdr3_nt: TGTGCCAGCGGCGCGCTGGGGGACGTCGAAGTCTTT
cdr3_aa: CASGALGDVEVF

j_call: TRBJ2-4
clone_size: -
cdr3_length: 17
d_call: TRBD1
v_call: TRBV23-1
cdr3_nt: TGCGCCAGCAGTCAAGGAGCAGGGGGCCTAGCCAAAAACATTCAGTACTTC
cdr3_aa: CASSQGAGGLAKNIQYF

j_call: TRBJ1-2
clone_size: -
cdr3_length: 15
d_call: TRBD1
v_call: TRBV5-6
cdr3_nt: TGTGCCAGCAGCCTGGGACAGGGGATTCTCTATGGCTACACCTTC
cdr3_aa: CASSLGQGILYGYTF

j_call: TRBJ2-1
clone_size: -
cdr3_length: 14
d_call: -
v_call: TRBV25-1
cdr3_nt: TGTGCCAGCAGTGATTCCGGGTCCTACAATGAGCAGTTCTTC
cdr3_aa: CASSDSGSYNEQFF

j_call: TRBJ1-6
clone_size: -
cdr3_length: 12
d_call: -
v_call: TRBV28
cdr3_nt: TGTGCCAGCAGTTTCGGTAATTCACCCCTCCACTTT
cdr3_aa: CASSFGNSPLHF

j_call: TRBJ1-5
clone_size: -
cdr3_length: 15
d_call: -
v_call: TRBV7-6
cdr3_nt: TGTGCCAGCAGCTTAGAGCCGGGGAACGATCAGCCCCAGCATTTT
cdr3_aa: CASSLEPGNDQPQHF

j_call: TRBJ2-7
clone_size: -
cdr3_length: 12
d_call: -
v_call: TRBV15
cdr3_nt: TGTGCCACCAGCAGATCCGCGATGGAGCAGTACTTC
cdr3_aa: CATSRSAMEQYF

j_call: TRBJ2-1
clone_size: -
cdr3_length: 17
d_call: TRBD1
v_call: TRBV7-3
cdr3_nt: TGTGCCAGCAGCTTAGGGACAGTTCCGGGGCCCTACAATGAGCAGTTCTTC
cdr3_aa: CASSLGTVPGPYNEQFF

j_call: TRBJ2-2
clone_size: -
cdr3_length: 16
d_call: -
v_call: TRBV9
cdr3_nt: TGTGCCAGCAGCCCCTCCTCGGGGCCAGGTACCGGGGAGCTGTTTTTT
cdr3_aa: CASSPSSGPGTGELFF

j_call: TRBJ2-3
clone_size: -
cdr3_length: 15
d_call: TRBD2
v_call: TRBV5-4
cdr3_nt: TGTGCCAGCAGCTTGGGACTAGCGGAGACAGATACGCAGTATTTT
cdr3_aa: CASSLGLAETDTQYF

j_call: TRBJ2-3
clone_size: -
cdr3_length: 16
d_call: -
v_call: TRBV27
cdr3_nt: TGTGCCAGCAGTTTCGTAGCGGAATTGTACACAGATACGCAGTATTTT
cdr3_aa: CASSFVAELYTDTQYF

j_call: TRBJ2-7
clone_size: -
cdr3_length: 14
d_call: -
v_call: TRBV6-5
cdr3_nt: TGTGCCAGCAGTTATGCGGAATCCGACGGGGAGCAGTACTTC
cdr3_aa: CASSYAESDGEQYF

j_call: TRBJ2-4
clone_size: -
cdr3_length: 16
d_call: -
v_call: TRBV25-1
cdr3_nt: TGTGCCAGCAGTGAATATAACAGTGGGGGCAAAAACATTCAGTACTTC
cdr3_aa: CASSEYNSGGKNIQYF

j_call: TRBJ2-3
clone_size: -
cdr3_length: 16
d_call: -
v_call: TRBV9
cdr3_nt: TGTGCCAGCAGCGTAGTCGGGACGGGGTTCCCAGATACGCAGTATTTT
cdr3_aa: CASSVVGTGFPDTQYF

j_call: TRBJ2-7
clone_size: -
cdr3_length: 12
d_call: -
v_call: TRBV7-6
cdr3_nt: TGTGCCAGCAGTCGGTGGGGAGACGAGCAGTACTTC
cdr3_aa: CASSRWGDEQYF

j_call: TRBJ2-2
clone_size: once
cdr3_length: 17
d_call: TRBD2
v_call: TRBV4-3
cdr3_nt: TGCGCCAGCAGCTTCCAGATTAGCGGGAGTGGGACCGGGGAGCTGTTTTTT
cdr3_aa: CASSFQISGSGTGELFF

j_call: TRBJ2-7
clone_size: -
cdr3_length: 16
d_call: TRBD2
v_call: TRBV4-2
cdr3_nt: TGTGCCAGCAGCCAAGATCTACTAGCGGGGTCCTACGAGCAGTACTTC
cdr3_aa: CASSQDLLAGSYEQYF

j_call: TRBJ2-7
clone_size: -
cdr3_length: 15
d_call: TRBD2
v_call: TRBV4-2
cdr3_nt: TGTGCCAGCAGCCAAGATTTAGCGGGAGTCAACGAGCAGTACTTC
cdr3_aa: CASSQDLAGVNEQYF

j_call: TRBJ2-7
clone_size: -
cdr3_length: 14
d_call: -
v_call: TRBV13
cdr3_nt: TGTGCCAGCAGCCCCATAGGGCCCGAAGGGGAGCAGTACTTC
cdr3_aa: CASSPIGPEGEQYF

j_call: TRBJ1-4
clone_size: medium-sized
cdr3_length: 16
d_call: -
v_call: TRBV7-9
cdr3_nt: TGTGCCAGCAGCTTAGAATCAGGGAATGCTAATGAAAAACTGTTTTTT
cdr3_aa: CASSLESGNANEKLFF

j_call: TRBJ2-1
clone_size: -
cdr3_length: 14
d_call: -
v_call: TRBV7-9
cdr3_nt: TGTGCCAGCATCGGAGGTAAAGGCGGGAATGAGCAGTTCTTC
cdr3_aa: CASIGGKGGNEQFF

j_call: TRBJ2-7
clone_size: -
cdr3_length: 15
d_call: TRBD1
v_call: TRBV14
cdr3_nt: TGTGCCAGCAGCCAAGCCAGGACAGGTCCCTACGAGCAGTACTTC
cdr3_aa: CASSQARTGPYEQYF